This TCR beta chain was retrieved from a study of CD8 T cells in Susac syndrome. Overall study: Within the sequenced group of Susac syndrome patients, over five showed active disease and 8 or 9 were in remission. Study-level results: In Susac syndrome, CD4+ T cell repertoires lacked any clonal expansion.

The CDR3 has 14 amino acids. Germline CDR1 and CDR2: GTSNPN and SVGIG (reference sequence). V shed 4 bases, J shed 4 bases, and the junction held 9 bases outside the gene matches. Note on this clonotype: The antigen is unknown.

Recently defined diagnostic criteria for definite or probable disease were fulfilled by Susac syndrome patients. A quantity of about 0.45 to 1 ug RNA underwent reverse transcription using random hexamers. Coverage of TCR beta CDR3 amplification by immunoSEQ multiplex PCR extended to 54 Vbeta and 13 Jbeta. TCRdb recomputed calls from the immunoSEQ multiplex PCR reads with MiXCR, one row per CDR3 protein. The sample has some 180,000 distinct CDR3 sequences; about 91% are singletons. The chain carries TRBV30 and TRBJ1-1; TRBD1 matches 7 bases. Sequencing used CD4+ T cells from PBMCs. The source of this sequence is a human donor with Susac syndrome. This CDR3 is CAWNYQGVSTEAFF. Written as DNA, the CDR3 is TGTGCCTGGAACTATCAGGGGGTAAGCACTGAAGCTTTCTTT. Complete variable domain (other parts from reference TRBV30 and TRBJ1-1): SQTIHQWPATLVQPVGSPLSLECTVEGTSNPNLYWYRQAAGRGLQLLFYSVGIGQISSEVPQNLSASRPQDRQFILSSKKLLLSDSGFYLCAWNYQGVSTEAFFGQGTRLTVV.